A single sample gave rise to the 29 T cell receptor beta chains below, sequenced in a study of T cell repertoires and Cas9 in healthy adults (dated 2018 in TCRdb). The library came from the immunoSEQ multiplex PCR assay. TCRdb re-hosts the immuneACCESS table, in-frame sequences only. Its copies lack some clones; in the studies checked, an unresolved V gene accounts for under half of them, and the cause for the rest is not known. This sample lists tens of thousands of clones; around 90% were detected once. Of the sample, approximately 0.69% falls within the top ten clones. Input material: CD4+ effector T cells (CD127+, CD25-, CD137-, CD154-) from PBMCs; culture status not recorded. These receptors came from a human donor in good health.

This clone occurred once. This chain joins TRBV18 and TRBJ2-7; D possibly corresponds to TRBD1 (6 bases). The CDR3 loop spans 13 amino acids. Germline CDR1 is KGHSH and CDR2 is LQKENI. Trimming removed 3 bases from V and 4 bases from J, with 10 bases in between. In DNA, the CDR3 is TGTGCCAGCTCACCTGACAGGAGTTACGAGCAGTACTTC. Translating it yields CASSPDRSYEQYF. Full variable domain (outside the CDR3, taken from reference TRBV18 and TRBJ2-7): NAGVMQNPRHLVRRRGQEARLRCSPMKGHSHVYWYRQLPEEGLKFMVYLQKENIIDESGMPKERFSAEFPKEGPSILRIQQVVRGDSAAYFCASSPDRSYEQYFGPGTRLTVT.

The chain carries TRBV5-1 and TRBJ1-4, with D perhaps matching TRBD1 (6 bases). The V end lost 7 bases, the J end lost 4 bases, and 11 bases lay between the germline ends. CDR3 length: 13 amino acids. Germline V gene sequence: CDR1 SGHRS, CDR2 YFSETQ. CDR3 loop: CASALDSNEKLFF. The CDR3 DNA is TGCGCCAGCGCCTTGGACAGTAATGAAAAACTGTTTTTT.

The chain is built from TRBV30 and TRBJ2-7; D remains ambiguous. Trimming removed 7 bases at V and 2 bases at J, with 15 bases between. This CDR3 has 13 amino acids. Germline V gives CDR1 GTSNPN, CDR2 SVGIG (reference sequence). This chain's CDR3 is CASQAAYTYEQYF. CDR3 DNA: TGTGCCTCCCAGGCGGCCTATACCTACGAGCAGTACTTC.

The chain uses TRBV7-2 and TRBJ1-1; possible D gene TRBD1, 6 bases. V was trimmed by 6 bases and J by 1 base, leaving 12 bases between them. Germline CDR1 is SGHTA and CDR2 is FQGNSA. CDR3 length: 14 amino acids. The CDR3 sequence: CASSPTTGNTEAFF. For the CDR3, the DNA is TGTGCCAGCAGTCCTACGACAGGGAACACTGAAGCTTTCTTT.

The J gene is TRBJ2-7, the V gene TRBV5-8; D gene uncertain. V was clipped by 0 bases and J by 2 bases, with 12 bases between them. This CDR3 region has 15 residues. The germline V gene encodes CDR1 SGHTS and CDR2 YDEGEE. CDR3 DNA sequence: TGTGCCAGCAGCTTGGGTTCCTCAGGAACCTACGAGCAGTACTTC. Its translation is CASSLGSSGTYEQYF.

This clone has a single count. The rearrangement uses TRBV14 and TRBJ1-1; no definite D call. This CDR3 has 13 residues. Trimming took off 4 bases at V and 0 bases at J, with 6 bases between the two ends. Germline CDR1 reads SGHDN; CDR2 reads FVKESK. Here the CDR3 reads CASSPRLNTEAFF. Written as DNA, the CDR3 is TGTGCCAGCAGCCCTAGATTGAACACTGAAGCTTTCTTT.

The CDR3 DNA is TGTGCCAGTAGTATCCAGCGGGGGGCGGAGACCCAGTACTTC. As protein: CASSIQRGAETQYF. The V call is TRBV19, the J call TRBJ2-5, with 9 bases aligning to TRBD2. This CDR3 is 14 amino acids long. V lost 3 bases and J lost 5; bases outside the gene matches: 4. The germline V gene has CDR1 LNHDA and CDR2 SQIVND (reference sequence). Complete variable domain (other parts from reference TRBV19 and TRBJ2-5): DGGITQSPKYLFRKEGQNVTLSCEQNLNHDAMYWYRQDPGQGLRLIYYSQIVNDFQKGDIAEGYSVSREKKESFPLTVTSAQKNPTAFYLCASSIQRGAETQYFGPGTRLLVL.

This chain uses TRBV19 with TRBJ1-5; D uncertain. Trimming left V 3 bases short and J 0 bases short, with 9 bases between. The CDR3 covers 15 residues. The V gene's germline CDR1 is LNHDA and CDR2 SQIVND (reference sequence). The CDR3 here is CASSIQNHSNQPQHF. Written as DNA, the CDR3 is TGTGCCAGTAGTATTCAGAACCATAGCAATCAGCCCCAGCATTTT.

This chain joins TRBV5-1 and TRBJ2-2; the D is unclear. Trimming took off 3 bases at V and 0 bases at J, with 6 bases between the two ends. Germline V gives CDR1 SGHRS, CDR2 YFSETQ. There are 14 residues in the CDR3. The CDR3 region has the DNA TGCGCCAGCAGCTGGACGTCGAACACCGGGGAGCTGTTTTTT. It yields the protein CASSWTSNTGELFF.

The chain has TRBV7-2 and TRBJ2-3; TRBD2 matches 8 bases. In germline, CDR1 is SGHTA, CDR2 FQGNSA. Trimming at V came to 5 bases and at J to 4 bases, leaving 11 bases not matched to a gene. The CDR3 length is 16 residues. The CDR3 loop is CASSVPGLVIPDTQYF. DNA for the CDR3: TGTGCCAGCAGCGTCCCGGGACTAGTGATTCCAGATACGCAGTATTTT.

J is TRBJ1-2 and V is TRBV2, with 7 bases identical to TRBD1. Germline V gene sequence: CDR1 SNHLY, CDR2 FYNNEI. The CDR3 has 14 amino acids. Trimming cost V 5 bases and J 1 base; bases outside gene matches: 4. Written as DNA, the CDR3 is TGTGCCAGCAGTCCGGGACAGAGTAACTATGGCTACACCTTC. This translates into CASSPGQSNYGYTF.

The chain has TRBV9 and TRBJ2-3; 8 bases are shared with TRBD2. V shed 4 bases, J shed 3 bases, and the junction held 10 bases outside the gene matches. The CDR3 runs 16 residues. The germline V gene encodes CDR1 SGDLS and CDR2 YYNGEE. CDR3 protein: CASSIAGGGSTDTQYF. In DNA, the CDR3 is TGTGCCAGCAGCATCGCGGGGGGCGGGTCTACAGATACGCAGTATTTT.

This rearrangement joins TRBV6-6 to TRBJ1-3; perhaps TRBD1 as D (6 bases). The CDR3 consists of 15 residues. Per germline, CDR1 MNHNY and CDR2 SVGAGI (reference sequence). V was trimmed by 0 bases and J by 7 bases, leaving 13 bases between them. The CDR3 reads CASSYSEGRGNTIYF. In DNA form, the CDR3 reads TGTGCCAGCAGTTACTCAGAAGGGAGGGGGAACACCATATATTTT.

Only one count was recorded for this clone. The V and J genes are TRBV19 and TRBJ2-3; 7 nucleotides match TRBD2. The V and J ends lost 6 bases and 0 bases, in that order; junction bases with no gene match: 6. This CDR3 has 15 residues. Germline CDR1 and CDR2: LNHDA and SQIVND (reference sequence). The DNA of the CDR3 is TGTGCCAGTAGCTCCGGGGGGACTAGCACAGATACGCAGTATTTT. Its protein product is CASSSGGTSTDTQYF.

This sequence joins TRBV9 and TRBJ2-1; TRBD2 matches at 10 bases. Germline V gives CDR1 SGDLS, CDR2 YYNGEE. The CDR3 has 16 amino acids. The J segment lost 5 bases and the V segment lost 4 bases, leaving 9 bases of the junction unmatched. CDR3 residues: CASSLDLAGAHNEQFF. CDR3 nucleotides: TGTGCCAGCAGCCTCGATCTAGCGGGGGCCCACAATGAGCAGTTCTTC.

This chain links TRBV7-9 with TRBJ2-5; D may be TRBD1 or TRBD2 (5 bases each). The tail of the sequence fits TRBJ2-7 better, so the J call may be wrong. The germline CDR1 and CDR2 sequences are SEHNR and FQNEAQ (reference sequence). CDR3 size: 14 residues. CDR3 sequence reads: CASSLDGGSNEQYF. CDR3 bases: TGTGCCAGCAGCTTAGATGGGGGTAGCAACGAGCAGTACTTC.

The chain combines TRBV29-1 with TRBJ2-5, with unresolved D. The V gene's germline CDR1 is SQVTM and CDR2 ANQGSEA. V was pared by 0 bases and J by 1 base, with 6 bases between. This CDR3 spans 13 amino acids. CDR3 amino acids: CSVEEGTQETQYF. CDR3 nucleotides: TGCAGCGTTGAAGAGGGCACCCAAGAGACCCAGTACTTC.

The chain carries TRBV6-5 and TRBJ2-5; tentative D call: TRBD2 (5 bases). Trimming shortened V by 6 bases and J by 5 bases, and 16 bases separated the two germline ends. CDR3 length: 14 amino acids. Germline-derived CDR1 and CDR2 are MNHEY and SVGAGI. The CDR3 loop is CASSLPRRRETQYF. CDR3 coding DNA: TGTGCCAGCAGCCTCCCCAGGAGGAGGGAGACCCAGTACTTC.

This clone was observed a single time. The chain uses TRBV13 and TRBJ2-3; 11 nucleotides align to TRBD2. V shed 5 bases and J 1 base; nucleotides not matched to a gene: 17. The CDR3 is 20 amino acids. Germline V CDR1 and CDR2: PRHDT, FYEKMQ (reference sequence). The CDR3 DNA reads TGTGCCAGCAGCCGGACCCCTCTAGCGGGGGGCCTGCTGGGCACAGATACGCAGTATTTT. As protein: CASSRTPLAGGLLGTDTQYF.

This CDR3 reads CASSSPTGAEQYF. CDR3 DNA sequence: TGTGCCAGCAGTTCCCCGACAGGGGCCGAGCAGTACTTC. The chain combines TRBV27 with TRBJ2-7, with 8 bases that match TRBD1. Per germline, CDR1 MNHEY and CDR2 SMNVEV (reference sequence). This CDR3 is 13 amino acids long. The V gene end was trimmed by 4 bases and the J gene end by 6 bases; junction bases not matched to a gene: 5.

This chain links TRBV5-1 with TRBJ1-2; the match to TRBD1 covers 8 bases. Germline CDR1 and CDR2: SGHRS and YFSETQ. CDR3 length: 17 residues. With 4 bases clipped from V and 0 bases from J, the junction kept 11 bases outside the gene matches. CDR3 sequence: CASSPEQGAQTNYGYTF. DNA for the CDR3: TGCGCCAGCAGCCCAGAGCAGGGGGCTCAAACTAACTATGGCTACACCTTC.

The chain is built from TRBV2 and TRBJ2-5; the D gene is possibly TRBD2 (5 bases). Germline assignment: CDR1 SNHLY and CDR2 FYNNEI. V lost 2 bases and J 2 bases, leaving 12 bases between the germline ends. The CDR3 runs to 15 residues. CDR3 DNA sequence: TGTGCCAGCAGTGAATCCGGACTCCTTCAAGAGACCCAGTACTTC. Translated, it gives CASSESGLLQETQYF.

The genes are TRBV4-2 and TRBJ1-1; D ambiguous. V lost 4 bases, J lost 7 bases, and 16 bases lay in between. CDR1 is LGHNA, CDR2 YNFKEQ, per germline. This CDR3 contains 14 residues. CDR3 protein: CASSPGRLRHEAFF. Here the CDR3 DNA reads TGTGCCAGCAGCCCAGGACGGCTTAGACATGAAGCTTTCTTT.

This clone turned up a few times. The V call is TRBV19, the J call TRBJ2-3; D is unclear. CDR1 LNHDA and CDR2 SQIVND come from the germline V gene (reference sequence). Trimming took off 5 bases at V and 2 bases at J, with 11 bases between the two ends. The CDR3 covers 14 residues. The CDR3 loop reads CASSLGPLTDTQYF. The CDR3 region has the DNA TGTGCCAGTAGTCTCGGACCTCTCACAGATACGCAGTATTTT. Complete variable domain (other parts from reference TRBV19 and TRBJ2-3): DGGITQSPKYLFRKEGQNVTLSCEQNLNHDAMYWYRQDPGQGLRLIYYSQIVNDFQKGDIAEGYSVSREKKESFPLTVTSAQKNPTAFYLCASSLGPLTDTQYFGPGTRLTVL.

The chain employs TRBV5-1 and TRBJ2-2; 12 bases are a match to TRBD2. This CDR3 contains 19 residues. V shed 6 bases, J shed 4 bases, and the junction held 16 bases outside the gene matches. Germline CDR1 reads SGHRS; CDR2 reads YFSETQ. The CDR3 loop is CASNRDPLAGGPFTGELFF. The CDR3 region has the DNA TGCGCCAGCAACCGAGACCCCCTAGCGGGGGGGCCCTTCACCGGGGAGCTGTTTTTT.

This clone was seen only once. V and J are TRBV4-1 and TRBJ1-3; D uncertain. The V end was cut by 1 base, the J end by 0 bases, with 19 bases between. Germline V lookup: CDR1 MGHRA, CDR2 YSYEKL. The CDR3 consists of 19 residues. The DNA of the CDR3 is TGCGCCAGCAGCCAAGGTCGGATAACCGTCGGACTCTCTGGAAACACCATATATTTT. This translates into CASSQGRITVGLSGNTIYF.

The rearrangement uses TRBV5-6 and TRBJ1-1; unclear D gene. The germline gives CDR1 SGHDT, CDR2 YYEEEE. V lost 6 bases, J lost 0 bases, and 9 bases lay in between. The CDR3 loop spans 13 amino acids. The CDR3 region has the DNA TGTGCCAGCACCAAAACGCTGAACACTGAAGCTTTCTTT. Translation gives CASTKTLNTEAFF.

The chain recombines TRBV5-1 with TRBJ2-6; D is possibly TRBD2 (5 bases). The germline V gene encodes CDR1 SGHRS and CDR2 YFSETQ. This CDR3 is built from 16 residues. Trimming left V 9 bases short and J 0 bases short, with 16 bases between. The CDR3 DNA follows: TGCGCCACCGGACCTAGCTGGGCCTCTGGGGCCAACGTCCTGACTTTC. Translated, it gives CATGPSWASGANVLTF.

J is TRBJ2-3 and V is TRBV5-1; tentative D call: TRBD1 (6 bases). Germline CDR1 is SGHRS and CDR2 is YFSETQ. The CDR3 extends over 17 amino acids. The germline V and J ends were trimmed by 0 bases and 2 bases, with 16 bases remaining between them. This chain's CDR3 is CASSLESGARLTDTQYF. The CDR3 DNA reads TGCGCCAGCAGCTTGGAGTCAGGGGCCCGCCTCACAGATACGCAGTATTTT. Filled out from reference TRBV5-1 and TRBJ2-3, the complete variable domain reads KAGVTQTPRYLIKTRGQQVTLSCSPISGHRSVSWYQQTPGQGLQFLFEYFSETQRNKGNFPGRFSGRQFSNSRSEMNVSTLELGDSALYLCASSLESGARLTDTQYFGPGTRLTVL.